This T cell receptor (beta chain) was captured by sequencing in a study of response to subunit inactivated influenza vaccine. Study results and limitations: Researchers suggested that each seasonal influenza vaccination recruits few new T cells.

TCRdb recomputed calls from the RT-PCR reads with MiXCR, one row per CDR3 protein. This table has roughly 500,000 distinct CDR3 sequences, about 17% appearing once. The CDR3 spans 17 residues. Germline V gene lookup returns CDR1 MDHEN and CDR2 SYDVKM. V was pared by 6 bases and J by 0 bases, with 17 bases between. There are many counts of this clonotype. The antigen is not known. This TCR was recovered from a man in his fifties or sixties who received an inactivated influenza vaccine. The specimen comprised CD4+ T cells sorted from PBMCs, sampled roughly 24 months after vaccination. The gene calls are TRBV28 and TRBJ1-4; D unclear. CDR3 nucleotide sequence: TGTGCCAGCAGAAATCGCCCCGACGGTACAACTAATGAAAAACTGTTTTTT. Its translation: CASRNRPDGTTNEKLFF.